These 30 T cell receptor beta chains came from one sample sequenced in a study of T cell repertoires in cytomegalovirus infection. Using its own MiXCR run on the reads, TCRdb lists one record per CDR3 protein. The data contain 150,000 to 200,000 distinct CDR3 sequences, roughly an eighth of them singletons. Input material: PBMCs. Receptor source: a human donor in good health (CMV status not recorded). Some clones in this sample may be carry-over from other donors' samples.

This clonotype was picked up many times. The CDR3 nucleotides read TGTGCCAGCAGCCTCCGGGACAGCTCTGGGGCCAACGTCCTGACTTTC. Protein: CASSLRDSSGANVLTF. The chain is built from TRBV7-9 and TRBJ2-6, with TRBD1 identical over 7 bases. Losses at the gene ends were 5 bases for V and 0 bases for J; bases not matched to a gene: 4. The CDR3 consists of 16 residues. The germline gives CDR1 SEHNR, CDR2 FQNEAQ (reference sequence).

This clonotype came up many times. The chain employs TRBV29-1 and TRBJ2-3; D remains ambiguous. Trimming removed 5 bases at V and 0 bases at J, with 12 bases between. This CDR3 is 14 amino acids long. Germline CDR1 reads SQVTM; CDR2 reads ANQGSEA. DNA of the CDR3: TGCAGCGTTCCCGACGCACCTAGCACAGATACGCAGTATTTT. This codes for CSVPDAPSTDTQYF.

The chain carries TRBV7-6 and TRBJ2-7, with TRBD2 identical over 7 bases. Germline trimming cut 2 bases from V and 0 bases from J; bases unmatched to any gene: 19. CDR3 length equals 20 residues. The germline V gene encodes CDR1 SGHVS and CDR2 FNYEAQ. The CDR3 reads CASSLNEALRSGIFSYEQYF. As DNA, the CDR3 is TGTGCCAGCAGCTTAAATGAGGCGCTTAGGAGCGGGATTTTCTCCTACGAGCAGTACTTC.

This clonotype was picked up a small number of times. CDR3 sequence reads: CASSLEGAGTRDTQYF. The CDR3 nucleotides read TGTGCCAGCAGTCTAGAGGGCGCAGGCACGAGGGATACGCAGTATTTT. J is TRBJ2-3 and V is TRBV28, with D possibly TRBD2 on 5 matching bases. CDR3 length: 16 amino acids. V dropped 5 bases and J dropped 6 bases, with 21 bases sitting between them. Germline-derived CDR1 and CDR2 are MDHEN and SYDVKM.

This clonotype appeared many times. The chain combines TRBV28 with TRBJ2-1; the D gene could be TRBD1 or TRBD2 (5 bases each). This CDR3 has 15 residues. Per germline, CDR1 MDHEN and CDR2 SYDVKM. The germline V and J ends were trimmed by 9 bases and 1 base, with 16 bases remaining between them. DNA for the CDR3: TGTGCCAGTTTTACCGGGACCCGATCCTACAATGAGCAGTTCTTC. Translation: CASFTGTRSYNEQFF.

This chain connects TRBV5-1 to TRBJ2-3; 11 bases are shared with TRBD2. Trimming removed 0 bases from V and 4 bases from J; junction bases left unmatched: 7. Germline CDR1 SGHRS, CDR2 YFSETQ. The CDR3 consists of 17 residues. The chain's CDR3 is CASSLGLAGGPADTQYF. The CDR3 DNA is TGCGCCAGCAGCTTGGGGTTAGCGGGGGGGCCGGCAGATACGCAGTATTTT.

This clonotype was recorded a few times. This chain links TRBV6-2 or TRBV6-3 with TRBJ2-1; D gene uncertain. Germline CDR1 reads MNHEY; CDR2 reads SVGEGT. V gave up 6 bases and J gave up 0 bases, with 15 bases separating them. The CDR3 loop spans 16 amino acids. The CDR3 DNA is TGTGCCAGCAGACCCTTGCTAGACAACTCCTACAATGAGCAGTTCTTC. Its protein is CASRPLLDNSYNEQFF.

The chain joins TRBV5-1 to TRBJ2-7; 10 bases align to TRBD2. The CDR3 consists of 14 residues. Trimming took 3 bases from V and 4 from J; bases not matched to a gene: 4. Germline V gene sequence: CDR1 SGHRS, CDR2 YFSETQ. CDR3 nucleotide sequence: TGCGCCAGCAGCTCGGCTAGCGGGAGATACGAGCAGTACTTC. This codes for CASSSASGRYEQYF.

In this sample, this clonotype turned up many times. The J gene is TRBJ1-2, the V gene TRBV7-3; D is perhaps TRBD1 (5 bases). In germline, CDR1 is SGHTA, CDR2 FQGTGA. This CDR3 has 14 residues. Trimming stripped 5 bases from V and 8 bases from J, with 18 bases between. The CDR3 coding sequence is TGTGCCAGCAGCGACGACGGGACCATCGACGGCTACACCTTC. This gives the protein CASSDDGTIDGYTF. The full variable domain, rest sourced from reference TRBV7-3 and TRBJ1-2, is GAGVSQTPSNKVTEKGKYVELRCDPISGHTALYWYRQSLGQGPEFLIYFQGTGAADDSGLPNDRFFAVRPEGSVSTLKIQRTERGDSAVYLCASSDDGTIDGYTFGSGTRLTVV.

This clonotype was recorded at least ten times. The chain carries TRBV7-9 and TRBJ1-5; TRBD1 aligns across 8 bases. The CDR3 has 15 residues. The V segment lost 5 bases and the J segment 3 bases; nucleotides outside the gene matches: 6. Germline V gene sequence: CDR1 SEHNR, CDR2 FQNEAQ (reference sequence). The CDR3 protein is CASSGQGGNNQPQHF. The DNA for the CDR3 is TGTGCCAGCAGCGGACAGGGAGGGAACAATCAGCCCCAGCATTTT.

This clonotype was recorded many times. The V and J genes are TRBV7-2 and TRBJ2-1, with D possibly called TRBD1 or TRBD2 (5 bases each). The V and J ends lost 4 bases and 8 bases respectively, with 18 bases between them. From germline, CDR1 is SGHTA and CDR2 FQGNSA. The CDR3 is made up of 15 amino acids. CDR3 sequence: CASSSRDRPGHEQFF. In DNA form, the CDR3 reads TGTGCCAGCAGCTCTCGGGACCGGCCGGGACATGAGCAGTTCTTC.

The CDR3 loop reads CASSPRQGRYNEQFF. The CDR3, as DNA: TGTGCCAGCAGCCCCAGACAGGGGAGGTACAATGAGCAGTTCTTC. J is TRBJ2-1 and V is TRBV7-9; 8 bases line up with TRBD1. Germline V gives CDR1 SEHNR, CDR2 FQNEAQ (reference sequence). The trim removed 5 bases at V and 4 bases at J, leaving 7 bases unmatched. The CDR3 length is 15 residues.

In this sample, this clonotype turned up many times. The chain is built from TRBV6-1 and TRBJ2-1, with D perhaps TRBD2 (6 bases). Trimming pared 6 bases from V and 4 bases from J, leaving 10 bases between. The CDR3 length is 13 residues. CDR1 and CDR2 from the germline V gene are MNHNS and SASEGT. The CDR3, as DNA: TGTGCCAGCAGAGGGAGGTCTTACAATGAGCAGTTCTTC. It specifies CASRGRSYNEQFF.

For this clonotype: This may stem from a read error, because a much larger clone lies one nucleotide away. This chain links TRBV12-3 or TRBV12-4 with TRBJ1-1; 8 nucleotides agree with TRBD1. The CDR3 runs to 15 residues. Germline trimming cut 6 bases from V and 13 bases from J; bases unmatched to any gene: 19. The CDR3 is CASSPDRGALLKVFF. CDR3 in DNA: TGTGCCAGCAGCCCCGACAGGGGCGCCCTCCTAAAAGTTTTCTTT.

J is TRBJ1-1 and V is TRBV5-1; D might be TRBD1 (6 bases). The ends were cut back, 5 bases at V and 5 bases at J, with 13 bases in the middle. Germline CDR1 reads SGHRS; CDR2 reads YFSETQ. The CDR3 is made up of 13 amino acids. Here the CDR3 reads CASRRNRETEAFF. CDR3 DNA: TGCGCCAGCAGACGAAACAGGGAAACTGAAGCTTTCTTT.

This clonotype was observed a few times. This chain joins TRBV29-1 and TRBJ1-1; D is perhaps TRBD1 (6 bases). V dropped 5 bases and J dropped 5 bases, with 18 bases sitting between them. Germline V gene lookup returns CDR1 SQVTM and CDR2 ANQGSEA. The CDR3 contains 14 residues. The CDR3 DNA sequence: TGCAGCGTTCTCCCCGGGACAAGCGAGACTGAAGCTTTCTTT. Its protein is CSVLPGTSETEAFF.

The chain recombines TRBV29-1 with TRBJ2-7; D unclear. CDR1 and CDR2 (germline): SQVTM, ANQGSEA. The V end was cut by 3 bases, the J end by 5 bases, with 8 bases between. This CDR3 is built from 11 residues. The chain's CDR3 is CSVEIMDEQYF. CDR3 in DNA: TGCAGCGTTGAGATTATGGACGAGCAGTACTTC.

This clonotype came up many times. The chain has TRBV7-2 and TRBJ1-6; D is unclear. Germline CDR1 reads SGHTA; CDR2 reads FQGNSA. V dropped 2 bases and J dropped 7 bases, with 15 bases sitting between them. The CDR3 runs 16 residues. CDR3 in DNA: TGTGCCAGCAGCTTACATCTTCTCGGTCGAAATTCACCCCTCCACTTT. This gives the protein CASSLHLLGRNSPLHF.

This clonotype was observed at least ten times. V usage is TRBV5-6 and J usage is TRBJ2-3, with D unclear. CDR3 length: 12 amino acids. Germline V gives CDR1 SGHDT, CDR2 YYEEEE. V shed 1 base and J shed 5 bases, with 5 bases lying between them. The CDR3 spells CASSLNQDTQYF. Here the CDR3 DNA reads TGTGCCAGCAGCTTGAATCAAGATACGCAGTATTTT.

The rearrangement joins TRBV29-1 to TRBJ2-6; 7 bases line up with TRBD2. Trimming removed 0 bases from V and 8 bases from J; junction bases left unmatched: 10. CDR3 length: 16 residues. Per germline, CDR1 SQVTM and CDR2 ANQGSEA. The CDR3 is CSVEEGTWEGTNVLTF. The DNA for the CDR3 is TGCAGCGTTGAAGAAGGAACCTGGGAGGGGACCAACGTCCTGACTTTC.

This clonotype turned up a few times. The chain uses TRBV4-3 and TRBJ2-7, with D perhaps matching TRBD2 (6 bases). Germline values: CDR1 LGHNA, CDR2 YSLEER. The V gene lost 1 base and the J gene lost 5 bases, with 6 bases spanning the gap. The CDR3 length is 12 residues. The CDR3 sequence: CASSQGTNEQYF. The CDR3 nucleotides are TGCGCCAGCAGCCAAGGGACTAACGAGCAGTACTTC.

This clonotype came up a few times. This chain joins TRBV12-5 and TRBJ1-1; D remains ambiguous. The CDR3 sequence is 14 residues long. Germline V gives CDR1 LGHNT, CDR2 FRNRAP. V lost 1 base to trimming and J lost 8 bases, with 14 bases between them. The CDR3 DNA sequence: TGTGCTAGTGGTTTGGGGGATCGGACTGAAGAAGCTTTCTTT. Translated, it gives CASGLGDRTEEAFF. The whole variable domain, filled in from reference TRBV12-5 and TRBJ1-1, reads DARVTQTPRHKVTEMGQEVTMRCQPILGHNTVFWYRQTMMQGLELLAYFRNRAPLDDSGMPKDRFSAEMPDATLATLKIQPSEPRDSAVYFCASGLGDRTEEAFFGQGTRLTVV.

This clonotype appeared a few times. The chain carries TRBV20-1 and TRBJ2-1; no clear D. Germline CDR1 reads DFQATT; CDR2 reads SNEGSKA (reference sequence). This CDR3 region has 15 residues. V was shortened by 4 bases and J by 8 bases, with 21 bases between the two germline ends. The CDR3 spells CSANPTPQSVDEQFF. The CDR3 region has the DNA TGCAGTGCTAACCCTACCCCCCAGTCGGTGGATGAGCAGTTCTTC.

This clonotype showed up many times. The chain joins TRBV6-5 to TRBJ1-3, with D hard to call. V dropped 0 bases and J dropped 0 bases, with 12 bases sitting between them. CDR3 length: 17 amino acids. Germline CDR1 is MNHEY and CDR2 is SVGAGI. CDR3 in amino acids: CASSYSTRSGSGNTIYF. The DNA for the CDR3 is TGTGCCAGCAGTTACTCGACCCGAAGTGGCTCTGGAAACACCATATATTTT.

This CDR3 reads CASSLRRIAYNEQFF. CDR3 nucleotides: TGTGCCAGCAGCTTACGGAGAATCGCCTACAATGAGCAGTTCTTC. The rearrangement joins TRBV11-2 to TRBJ2-1; D unclear. Germline CDR1 is SGHAT and CDR2 is FQNNGV. The CDR3 runs 15 residues. V lost 2 bases to trimming and J lost 2 bases, with 10 bases between them.

As for this clonotype: Possible read error: a much larger clone is one base away. V is TRBV10-3 and J is TRBJ2-7; no clear D. Germline CDR1 is ENHRY and CDR2 is SYGVKD. V was pared by 4 bases and J by 5 bases, with 12 bases between. This CDR3 has 13 residues. This CDR3 is CAISVSVFDEQYF. CDR3 DNA sequence: TGTGCCATCAGTGTATCAGTTTTCGACGAGCAGTACTTC.

The table lists this clonotype with many counts. The chain employs TRBV2 and TRBJ1-2; 8 nucleotides line up with TRBD1. This CDR3 comprises 13 residues. Germline V gene lookup returns CDR1 SNHLY and CDR2 FYNNEI. The ends lost 7 bases at V and 4 bases at J; junction bases unmatched: 5. The CDR3 sequence: CASKPGGSYGYTF. The CDR3 region has the DNA TGTGCCAGCAAGCCAGGGGGCAGCTATGGCTACACCTTC.

This clonotype occurred many times. This chain connects TRBV7-6 to TRBJ1-1; D ambiguous. V was shortened by 5 bases and J by 4 bases, with 11 bases between the two germline ends. The CDR3 length is 13 residues. The germline gives CDR1 SGHVS, CDR2 FNYEAQ. The CDR3 here is CASSTPGITEAFF. The CDR3, as DNA: TGTGCCAGCAGCACACCCGGGATCACTGAAGCTTTCTTT.

This clonotype was detected only a few times. The genes are TRBV3-1 and TRBJ2-7, with a weak D call TRBD2 (6 bases). Trimming pared 0 bases from V and 4 bases from J, leaving 16 bases between. Germline CDR1 and CDR2: LGHDT and YNNKEL (reference sequence). This CDR3 comprises 16 residues. In nucleotides, the CDR3 is TGTGCCAGCAGCCAAGATCTGAATGCGGGAAGTTACGAGCAGTACTTC. This translates into CASSQDLNAGSYEQYF.

V gene TRBV6-2 or TRBV6-3 combines with J gene TRBJ2-2, with TRBD1 as a possible D gene (6 bases). The CDR3 totals 17 residues. V was cut by 0 bases and J by 1 base, with 12 bases left in between. Germline CDR1 MNHEY, CDR2 SVGEGT. Written as DNA, the CDR3 is TGTGCCAGCAGTTACTCGTATGGCAGGGGGAACACCGGGGAGCTGTTTTTT. Translated, it gives CASSYSYGRGNTGELFF.